This passage covers 25 T cell receptor beta chains from one sample sequenced in a study of blood T cell repertoires in COVID-19. The repertoire was sequenced with immunoSEQ multiplex PCR; TCRdb's copy has only in-frame clones and lacks some. The sample holds approximately 290,000 clones, approximately 90% seen once. Sequencing was performed on peripheral blood. These receptors originate from a young man with acute or convalescent COVID-19.

The chain employs TRBV28 and TRBJ1-3, with 8 positions matching TRBD1. V gave up 2 bases and J gave up 3 bases; unmatched junction bases: 3. The CDR3 runs 15 residues. CDR1 and CDR2 (germline): MDHEN, SYDVKM. CDR3 DNA sequence: TGTGCCAGCAGTTTACTCGGGACAGGTGGAAACACCATATATTTT. The encoded protein is CASSLLGTGGNTIYF.

This rearrangement joins TRBV9 to TRBJ1-2; weak D call: TRBD1 (5 bases). This CDR3 spans 15 amino acids. The V gene's germline CDR1 is SGDLS and CDR2 YYNGEE. V lost 0 bases to trimming and J lost 4 bases, with 13 bases between them. The CDR3: CASSVGQGWTYGYTF. In DNA, the CDR3 is TGTGCCAGCAGCGTAGGTCAGGGCTGGACCTATGGCTACACCTTC.

This chain uses TRBV28 with TRBJ1-3; 8 bases map to TRBD1. The germline V gene has CDR1 MDHEN and CDR2 SYDVKM. There are 15 residues in the CDR3. V dropped 4 bases and J dropped 9; count of bases not matched to a gene: 11. The DNA for the CDR3 is TGTGCCAGCAGTTCGCTGGACAGGGTAGGCGGCACCATATATTTT. Translating gives CASSSLDRVGGTIYF.

The chain recombines TRBV7-2 with TRBJ2-5; 8 bases agree with TRBD2. V was pared by 1 base and J by 4 bases, with 5 bases of the junction left unmatched. Germline lookup yields CDR1 SGHTA and CDR2 FQGNSA. This CDR3 has 15 amino acids. In DNA, the CDR3 is TGTGCCAGCAGCTTAGTAGCGGGGATTGGAGAGACCCAGTACTTC. Its protein product is CASSLVAGIGETQYF.

This clone was observed a few times. The chain links TRBV11-1 to TRBJ1-4, with 7 bases matching TRBD1. The ends lost 5 bases at V and 8 bases at J; junction bases unmatched: 11. Germline-derived CDR1 and CDR2 are SGHAT and FQDESV (reference sequence). CDR3 size: 15 residues. The CDR3 spells CASSHTGQTLEKLFF. The CDR3 DNA reads as TGTGCCAGCAGCCACACGGGACAGACGTTGGAAAAACTGTTTTTT. Filled out from reference TRBV11-1 and TRBJ1-4, the complete variable domain reads EAEVAQSPRYKITEKSQAVAFWCDPISGHATLYWYRQILGQGPELLVQFQDESVVDDSQLPKDRFSAERLKGVDSTLKIQPAELGDSAMYLCASSHTGQTLEKLFFGSGTQLSVL.

The chain carries TRBV18 and TRBJ1-3; D remains unclear. The germline gives CDR1 KGHSH, CDR2 LQKENI. Trimming pared 0 bases from V and 0 bases from J, leaving 12 bases between. CDR3 length equals 17 residues. The DNA of the CDR3 is TGTGCCAGCTCACCACCAATCGCCCAGAACTCTGGAAACACCATATATTTT. Translating gives CASSPPIAQNSGNTIYF.

The chain has TRBV27 and TRBJ2-7; 10 nucleotides align to TRBD1. CDR1 is MNHEY, CDR2 SMNVEV, per germline (reference sequence). V gave up 3 bases and J gave up 2 bases; unmatched junction bases: 4. This CDR3 spans 15 amino acids. CDR3 nucleotide sequence: TGTGCCAGCAGTTTCTCGGGACAGGGGCCCTACGAGCAGTACTTC. Translated, it gives CASSFSGQGPYEQYF.

V usage is TRBV5-1 and J usage is TRBJ2-5, with TRBD2 matching 7 bases. There are 13 residues in the CDR3. The germline V gene encodes CDR1 SGHRS and CDR2 YFSETQ. The V gene end was trimmed by 2 bases and the J gene end by 5 bases; junction bases not matched to a gene: 3. The CDR3 here is CASSFGGGETQYF. DNA for the CDR3: TGCGCCAGCAGCTTCGGGGGAGGGGAGACCCAGTACTTC. Together with reference TRBV5-1 and TRBJ2-5, the CDR3 gives the full variable domain: KAGVTQTPRYLIKTRGQQVTLSCSPISGHRSVSWYQQTPGQGLQFLFEYFSETQRNKGNFPGRFSGRQFSNSRSEMNVSTLELGDSALYLCASSFGGGETQYFGPGTRLLVL.

V gene TRBV19 combines with J gene TRBJ1-2, with 7 positions matching TRBD1. Germline CDR1 is LNHDA and CDR2 is SQIVND (reference sequence). The CDR3 has 14 amino acids. Trimming removed 5 bases from V and 5 bases from J; junction bases left unmatched: 8. DNA of the CDR3: TGTGCCAGTAGTTCAGGGGCGACAGGGTATGGCTACACCTTC. This codes for CASSSGATGYGYTF.

The gene calls are TRBV18 and TRBJ1-6; 11 nucleotides match TRBD1. The germline V gene has CDR1 KGHSH and CDR2 LQKENI. The CDR3 covers 15 residues. With 3 bases clipped from V and 7 bases from J, the junction kept 2 bases outside the gene matches. This CDR3 reads CASSPGTGGNSPLHF. CDR3 nucleotides: TGTGCCAGCTCACCTGGGACAGGGGGGAATTCACCCCTCCACTTT.

This chain uses TRBV11-2 with TRBJ1-2; TRBD1 agrees at 7 bases. This CDR3 spans 14 amino acids. Germline lookup yields CDR1 SGHAT and CDR2 FQNNGV. Germline trimming cut 4 bases from V and 4 bases from J; bases unmatched to any gene: 6. In nucleotides, the CDR3 is TGTGCCAGCAGCTATACCGGGACAGCCTATGGCTACACCTTC. It translates to CASSYTGTAYGYTF.

This rearrangement joins TRBV30 to TRBJ1-2, with a weak D call TRBD1 (5 bases). This CDR3 has 12 amino acids. The germline CDR1 and CDR2 sequences are GTSNPN and SVGIG (reference sequence). The V and J ends lost 0 bases and 8 bases respectively, with 10 bases between them. DNA of the CDR3: TGTGCCTGGAGTGTCGGAGGGGACGGCTACACCTTC. Its protein is CAWSVGGDGYTF.

This clone was detected once. This chain's CDR3 is CASSYLGANEKLFF. The CDR3, as DNA: TGTGCCAGCAGTTACCTCGGAGCTAATGAAAAACTGTTTTTT. The chain links TRBV6-5 to TRBJ1-4; no firm D call. The CDR3 totals 14 residues. Germline CDR1 MNHEY, CDR2 SVGAGI. V was shortened by 2 bases and J by 3 bases, with 7 bases between the two germline ends.

The chain recombines TRBV30 with TRBJ2-7; D call uncertain. There are 12 residues in the CDR3. Germline CDR1 and CDR2: GTSNPN and SVGIG (reference sequence). V lost 8 bases, J lost 3 bases, and 14 bases lay in between. The CDR3 protein is CARQVGRYEQYF. In nucleotides, the CDR3 is TGTGCCCGTCAGGTGGGCCGCTACGAGCAGTACTTC. The full variable domain, with the rest looked up from reference TRBV30 and TRBJ2-7, is SQTIHQWPATLVQPVGSPLSLECTVEGTSNPNLYWYRQAAGRGLQLLFYSVGIGQISSEVPQNLSASRPQDRQFILSSKKLLLSDSGFYLCARQVGRYEQYFGPGTRLTVT.

This clone was detected once. The chain employs TRBV7-3 and TRBJ2-5; TRBD2 matches at 12 bases. The junction had 6 bases not matched to a gene; V was cut back by 2 bases and J by 2 bases. This CDR3 region has 17 residues. CDR1 and CDR2 (germline): SGHTA, FQGTGA. DNA for the CDR3: TGTGCCAGCAGCTTAGGGCTAGCGGGGGGGCGGCAAGAGACCCAGTACTTC. It translates to CASSLGLAGGRQETQYF.

This chain joins TRBV7-9 and TRBJ2-5; D not certain. The germline CDR1 and CDR2 sequences are SEHNR and FQNEAQ (reference sequence). The CDR3 spans 12 residues. V was pared by 3 bases and J by 5 bases, with 7 bases between. This chain's CDR3 is CASSFVRETQYF. The CDR3 DNA reads TGTGCCAGCAGCTTCGTCAGGGAGACCCAGTACTTC.

The chain links TRBV3-1 (or the pseudogene TRBV3-2) to TRBJ1-2; 9 bases align to TRBD1. CDR1 and CDR2 (germline): LGHDT, YNNKEL (reference sequence). CDR3 length: 18 residues. V lost 0 bases and J lost 0; bases outside the gene matches: 8. CDR3 in amino acids: CASSQDRAGTGPNYGYTF. CDR3 coding DNA: TGTGCCAGCAGCCAAGATCGAGCGGGGACAGGGCCTAACTATGGCTACACCTTC.

The rearrangement uses TRBV4-2 and TRBJ2-2; 7 bases map to TRBD1. Trimming cost V 4 bases and J 1 base; bases outside gene matches: 3. CDR3 length equals 15 residues. The V gene's germline CDR1 is LGHNA and CDR2 YNFKEQ. This chain's CDR3 is CASSPRDRNTGELFF. The CDR3 nucleotides are TGTGCCAGCAGCCCCCGGGACAGGAACACCGGGGAGCTGTTTTTT.

The chain joins TRBV6-5 to TRBJ1-4; D uncertain. The germline CDR1 and CDR2 sequences are MNHEY and SVGAGI. The CDR3 runs 14 residues. Trimming stripped 8 bases from V and 5 bases from J, with 15 bases between. DNA for the CDR3: TGTGCCAGCCTGGGGAGCCCAATGAATGAAAAACTGTTTTTT. It codes for CASLGSPMNEKLFF.

V is TRBV5-1 and J is TRBJ2-1; TRBD2 aligns across 9 bases. With 2 bases clipped from V and 5 bases from J, the junction kept 5 bases outside the gene matches. The CDR3 loop spans 15 amino acids. Germline-derived CDR1 and CDR2 are SGHRS and YFSETQ. The CDR3 is CASSFRAGGNNEQFF. The CDR3 coding sequence is TGCGCCAGCAGCTTCCGAGCGGGAGGCAACAATGAGCAGTTCTTC.

The chain carries TRBV28 and TRBJ1-4, with D possibly matching TRBD1 (5 bases). Germline CDR1 is MDHEN and CDR2 is SYDVKM. The germline V and J ends were trimmed by 5 bases and 3 bases, with 13 bases remaining between them. The CDR3 is 15 amino acids. The chain's CDR3 is CASSVARGSNEKLFF. CDR3 in DNA: TGTGCCAGCAGTGTTGCTAGGGGATCTAATGAAAAACTGTTTTTT.

Note on this clone: The same CDR3 can be traced to other DNA sequences in this sample. The chain carries TRBV7-9 and TRBJ2-2; no clear D gene. CDR3 length: 12 amino acids. Germline V gene lookup returns CDR1 SEHNR and CDR2 FQNEAQ (reference sequence). Trimming removed 1 base at V and 8 bases at J, with 5 bases between. CDR3 bases: TGTGCCAGCAGCTTAGGAGTGGGGGAGCTGTTTTTT. As protein: CASSLGVGELFF.

In its sample, this clone was seen once. This sequence joins TRBV5-1 and TRBJ1-4, with a weak D call TRBD1 (5 bases). V was clipped by 4 bases and J by 5 bases, with 15 bases between them. CDR3 size: 15 residues. Germline V gives CDR1 SGHRS, CDR2 YFSETQ. In nucleotides, the CDR3 is TGCGCCAGCAGCCGAACCCGGGCAGGGAATGAAAAACTGTTTTTT. Its protein product is CASSRTRAGNEKLFF.

V and J are TRBV11-2 and TRBJ2-1, with TRBD2 matching 11 bases. Trimming cost V 2 bases and J 7 bases; bases outside gene matches: 13. CDR1 is SGHAT, CDR2 FQNNGV, per germline. The CDR3 covers 18 residues. The CDR3 reads CASSLTTLTSGSLNEQFF. The CDR3 bases are TGTGCCAGCAGCTTAACCACACTAACTAGCGGGAGTTTAAATGAGCAGTTCTTC.

This sequence joins TRBV11-2 and TRBJ1-4; D remains unclear. Trimming took 2 bases from V and 8 from J, leaving 12 bases between them. This CDR3 has 14 residues. CDR1 is SGHAT, CDR2 FQNNGV, per germline. DNA for the CDR3: TGTGCCAGCAGCTTAAGAGGTGGCTGGGAAAAACTGTTTTTT. It specifies CASSLRGGWEKLFF.